Sequencing of this T cell receptor beta chain was carried out in a study of cytomegalovirus exposure and HLA in healthy donors. Study-wide points: The study put under 200 TCR beta chains on its list as cytomegalovirus-associated.

Concerning this clone: Its antigen is not identified.

PCR employed 60 Vbeta and 13 Jbeta primers. Per the authors' pipeline: As a later analysis found, there were 60 million to 90 million unique TCR beta chains, of which some 10 million were shared. Data came from immunoSEQ multiplex PCR; TCRdb stores just in-frame clones and leaves some out. V and J calls and clone size are those listed in that table; D and trimming were worked out from the DNA. The repertoire holds fewer than 200,000 clones, with 87% as singletons. What was sequenced was PBMCs. The source of this sequence is a woman between 25 and 40 years old in good health and CMV-seronegative.

The CDR3 DNA sequence: TGTGCCAGCAGCCAGAGAACAGGATTGAATTACGAGCAGTACTTC. Its translation is CASSQRTGLNYEQYF. This chain links TRBV7-6 with TRBJ2-7; possibly TRBD1 for D (5 bases). Trimming took 5 bases from V and 4 from J, leaving 18 bases between them. Germline V gene lookup returns CDR1 SGHVS and CDR2 FNYEAQ. This CDR3 spans 15 amino acids. The variable domain in full, completed from reference TRBV7-6 and TRBJ2-7, reads GAGVSQSPRYKVTKRGQDVALRCDPISGHVSLYWYRQALGQGPEFLTYFNYEAQQDKSGLPNDRFSAERPEGSISTLTIQRTEQRDSAMYRCASSQRTGLNYEQYFGPGTRLTVT.